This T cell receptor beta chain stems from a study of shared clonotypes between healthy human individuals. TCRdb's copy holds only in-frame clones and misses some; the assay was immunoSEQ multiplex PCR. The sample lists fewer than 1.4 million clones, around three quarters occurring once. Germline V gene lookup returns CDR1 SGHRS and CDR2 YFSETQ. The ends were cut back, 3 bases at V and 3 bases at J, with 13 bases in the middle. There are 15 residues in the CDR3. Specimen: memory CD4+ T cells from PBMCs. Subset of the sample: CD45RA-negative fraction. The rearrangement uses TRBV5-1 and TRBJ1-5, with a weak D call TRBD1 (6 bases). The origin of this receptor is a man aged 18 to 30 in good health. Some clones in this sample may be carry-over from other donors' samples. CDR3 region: CASSSAPGHNQPQHF. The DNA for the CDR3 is TGCGCCAGCAGCTCGGCGCCGGGACACAATCAGCCCCAGCATTTT.